This record covers a single TCR beta chain. These data belong to a study of blood T cell repertoires in COVID-19. Across the study: T cells, B-cell-depleted T cells, or PBMCs supplied cDNA or gDNA.

Per the authors' pipeline: Amplified reference gene primers provided the basis for estimating nucleated cell counts. Data came from immunoSEQ multiplex PCR; TCRdb stores just in-frame clones and leaves some out. That table is the source of V, J and clone size, and D and trimming were worked out from the DNA. Here the sample spans around 200,000 clones, 90% being singletons. This CDR3 comprises 17 residues. CDR1 and CDR2 (germline): MNHEY, SMNVEV (reference sequence). V was clipped by 10 bases and J by 0 bases; unmatched bases: 15. The sequencing sample was made of peripheral blood. The gene calls are TRBV27 and TRBJ1-5; 7 nucleotides line up with TRBD1. The sequence came from a man aged 50 to 59 with acute or convalescent COVID-19. In DNA form, the CDR3 reads TGTGCCACCTTGGAGGACAGGAGGTCCCATAGCAATCAGCCCCAGCATTTT. Its translation is CATLEDRRSHSNQPQHF.